Shown below are 4 T cell receptor beta chains from a single sample sequenced in a study of CD8 T cells in Susac syndrome. Roughly 0.45 to 1 ug RNA was reverse transcribed with random hexamers. TCRdb used MiXCR to reprocess the immunoSEQ multiplex PCR reads, holding one entry per CDR3 protein. Here the sample spans around 110,000 distinct CDR3 sequences, roughly 94% being singletons. The sample consisted of CD8+ T cells from PBMCs. The receptors shown here come from a human donor with Susac syndrome.

The J gene is TRBJ1-3, the V gene TRBV20-1; TRBD1 matches 9 bases. Trimming took 6 bases from V and 1 from J; bases not matched to a gene: 13. This CDR3 is 17 amino acids long. Looked up from germline, CDR1 is DFQATT and CDR2 is SNEGSKA (reference sequence). The CDR3 spells CSARLTGTGQSGNTIYF. CDR3 nucleotide sequence: TGCAGTGCCAGGTTAACCGGGACAGGGCAATCTGGAAACACCATATATTTT.

The chain joins TRBV5-5 to TRBJ1-3, with D uncertain. Germline values: CDR1 SGHKS, CDR2 YYEKEE (reference sequence). The V gene lost 4 bases and the J gene lost 1 base, with 18 bases spanning the gap. The CDR3 contains 17 residues. CDR3 nucleotides: TGTGCCAGCAGCATCCCGCGGCTGGATGGATCTGGAAACACCATATATTTT. Its protein product is CASSIPRLDGSGNTIYF.

This sequence joins TRBV15 and TRBJ2-6; 11 nucleotides line up with TRBD2. J lost 4 bases, V lost 1 base, and 9 bases had no gene match. The CDR3 is made up of 19 amino acids. Germline values: CDR1 LNHNV, CDR2 YYDKDF (reference sequence). The CDR3 sequence: CATSRVSTSGGQGANVLTF. CDR3 DNA: TGTGCCACCAGCAGAGTTTCCACTAGCGGGGGCCAGGGGGCCAACGTCCTGACTTTC. Combining the CDR3 with reference TRBV15 and TRBJ2-6 gives the whole variable domain DAMVIQNPRYQVTQFGKPVTLSCSQTLNHNVMYWYQQKSSQAPKLLFHYYDKDFNNEADTPDNFQSRRPNTSFCFLDIRSPGLGDTAMYLCATSRVSTSGGQGANVLTFGAGSRLTVL.

This rearrangement joins TRBV9 to TRBJ1-1; D is perhaps TRBD1 (5 bases). The V and J ends lost 2 bases and 1 base respectively, with 15 bases between them. The CDR3 length is 16 residues. CDR1 is SGDLS and CDR2 is YYNGEE in the germline V gene. CDR3: CASSVGQTASNTEAFF. The CDR3 bases are TGTGCCAGCAGCGTGGGCCAGACAGCCTCGAACACTGAAGCTTTCTTT.